This paragraph covers one T cell receptor beta chain sequence. The antigen is undetermined. PCR primers comprised 60 Vbeta and 13 Jbeta primers. How the authors handled the data: Later analysis identified around 85 million unique TCR beta chains, about 10 million shared. The table came from immunoSEQ multiplex PCR; TCRdb's copy has only in-frame clones and leaves some out. Clone size and V and J calls were adopted from that table, with D and trimming inferred from the DNA. In the table there are fewer than 250,000 clones, roughly 80% of which are singletons. At collection, donors were nominally healthy, but unrecorded immune exposures were probable. The data stem from a study of cytomegalovirus exposure and HLA in healthy donors. Findings and caveats of the study: V- and J-gene trimming of TCR beta was linked (in a later analysis) to a missense DCLRE1C variant.

Sequencing input: PBMCs. This receptor was taken from a man aged 40-49 years in good health and CMV-seropositive.

The CDR3 sequence is CASSYSGGFSSPLHF. The CDR3 coding sequence is TGTGCCAGCAGTTACTCTGGAGGGTTTAGTTCACCCCTCCACTTT. J is TRBJ1-6 and V is TRBV6-6; the D is unclear. V lost 0 bases, J lost 9 bases, and 12 bases lay in between. Germline CDR1 and CDR2: MNHNY and SVGAGI (reference sequence). The CDR3 extends over 15 amino acids.